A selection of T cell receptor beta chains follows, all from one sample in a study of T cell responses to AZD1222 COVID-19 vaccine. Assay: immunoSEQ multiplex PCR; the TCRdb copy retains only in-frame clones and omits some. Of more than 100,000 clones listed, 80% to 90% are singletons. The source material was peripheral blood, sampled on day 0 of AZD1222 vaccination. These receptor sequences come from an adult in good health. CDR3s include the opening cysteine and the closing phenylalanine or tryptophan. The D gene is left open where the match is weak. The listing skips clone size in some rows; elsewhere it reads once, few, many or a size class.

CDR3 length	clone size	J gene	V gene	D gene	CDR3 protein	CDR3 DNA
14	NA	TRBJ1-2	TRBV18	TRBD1	CASSNGQGHDGYTF	TGTGCCAGCTCAAACGGACAGGGCCACGATGGCTACACCTTC
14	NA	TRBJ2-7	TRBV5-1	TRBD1	CASSSRSQGAEQYF	TGCGCCAGCAGCTCCCGTTCGCAGGGGGCCGAGCAGTACTTC
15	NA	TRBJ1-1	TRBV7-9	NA	CASSLVRGQNTEAFF	TGTGCCAGCAGCTTAGTTAGGGGTCAGAACACTGAAGCTTTCTTT
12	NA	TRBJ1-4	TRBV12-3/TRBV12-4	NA	CASSDKREKLFF	TGTGCCAGCAGCGACAAGCGCGAAAAACTGTTTTTT
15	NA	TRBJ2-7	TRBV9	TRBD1	CASSTSQRTGEFQYF	TGTGCCAGCAGCACATCCCAGAGGACAGGGGAGTTTCAGTACTTC
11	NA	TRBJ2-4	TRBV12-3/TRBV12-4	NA	CASSFSGFQYF	TGTGCCAGCAGTTTTTCCGGGTTTCAGTACTTC
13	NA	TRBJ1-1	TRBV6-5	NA	CASSLEQNTEAFF	TGTGCCAGCAGTTTGGAGCAGAACACTGAAGCTTTCTTT
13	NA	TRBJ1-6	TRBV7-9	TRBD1	CASSSGGLSPLHF	TGTGCCAGCAGTTCAGGGGGATTATCACCCCTCCACTTT
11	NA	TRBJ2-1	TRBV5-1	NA	CASSLGTEQFF	TGCGCCAGCAGCTTGGGAACTGAGCAGTTCTTC
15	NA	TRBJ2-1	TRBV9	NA	CASSGGVAWNNEQFF	TGTGCCAGCAGCGGCGGGGTAGCCTGGAACAATGAGCAGTTCTTC
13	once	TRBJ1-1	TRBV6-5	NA	CASRYRAHTEAFF	TGTGCCAGCAGGTACAGGGCCCACACTGAAGCTTTCTTT
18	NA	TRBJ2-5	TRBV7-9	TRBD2	CASRGPQRDGGALETQYF	TGTGCCAGCAGGGGGCCCCAGAGAGACGGGGGGGCCTTGGAGACCCAGTACTTC
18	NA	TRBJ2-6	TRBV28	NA	CASSPPGRPLSGANVLTF	TGTGCCAGCAGTCCTCCGGGCCGACCTCTCTCTGGGGCCAACGTTCTGACTTTC
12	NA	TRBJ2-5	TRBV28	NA	CASSLIGETQYF	TGTGCCAGCAGTTTGATAGGAGAGACCCAGTACTTC
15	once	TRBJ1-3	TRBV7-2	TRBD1	CASSWDRASGNTIYF	TGTGCCAGCAGCTGGGACAGGGCATCTGGAAACACCATATATTTT
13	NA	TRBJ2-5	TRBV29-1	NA	CSVEGTERETQYF	TGCAGCGTTGAAGGGACAGAGAGGGAGACCCAGTACTTC
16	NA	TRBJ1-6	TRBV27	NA	CASSPLRTDYNSPLHF	TGTGCCAGCAGCCCTTTAAGAACAGACTATAATTCACCCCTCCACTTT
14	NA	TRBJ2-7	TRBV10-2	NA	CASSGGLLLKEQYF	TGCGCCAGCAGTGGGGGACTGCTGCTTAAGGAGCAGTACTTC
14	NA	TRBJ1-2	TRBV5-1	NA	CASSLARAAYGYTF	TGCGCCAGCAGCTTGGCCAGGGCAGCTTATGGCTACACCTTC
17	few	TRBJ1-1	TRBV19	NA	CASRDVLLSFMNTEAFF	TGTGCCAGTAGAGACGTCCTCTTAAGTTTCATGAACACTGAAGCTTTCTTT
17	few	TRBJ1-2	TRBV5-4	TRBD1	CASSLVSWTGRDYGYTF	TGTGCCAGCAGCTTGGTATCTTGGACAGGGCGGGACTATGGCTACACCTTC
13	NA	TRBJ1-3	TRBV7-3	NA	CASSLSYGNTIYF	TGTGCCAGCAGCTTAAGTTACGGAAACACCATATATTTT